A selection of T cell receptor beta chains follows, all from one sample in a study of regulatory T cells in long-lasting Graves disease. TCRdb independently ran MiXCR on the multiplex PCR reads; one entry per CDR3 protein. The sample consists of over 350,000 distinct CDR3 sequences, roughly 15% of them appearing once. The sample was also linked to a second study, of T cells in Graves' hyperthyroidism and ophthalmopathy.

The sequencing used peripheral blood mononuclear cells (PBMCs), collected at new diagnosis, from a patient treated with antithyroid drugs. These TCRs come from a woman aged 40 to 50 with Graves disease. Each CDR3 is given with its conserved first and last residue. D genes are given only for firm matches. Clone size is shown for a subset of rows, as once, few, many or a class of expanded clone.

NA	TRBV6-2/TRBV6-3	TRBJ1-3	NA	TGTGCCAGCAGTGAGTTGGGCCCTGGAAACACCATATATTTT	CASSELGPGNTIYF
many	TRBV3-1	TRBJ1-5	NA	TGTGCCAGCAGCCAAGACTTCAGGGTTCAGCCCCAGCATTTT	CASSQDFRVQPQHF
NA	TRBV18	TRBJ2-1	NA	TGTGCCAGCTCTCTATCACTTTATATTTCTCATGAGCAGTTCTTC	CASSLSLYISHEQFF
many	TRBV7-8	TRBJ2-1	NA	TGTGCCAGCAGCATCAAACGGGATGAGCAGTTCTTC	CASSIKRDEQFF
many	TRBV14	TRBJ2-1	NA	TGTGCCAGCAGCGCGCCTAGTGTCGGTGAGCAGTTCTTC	CASSAPSVGEQFF
many	TRBV12-3/TRBV12-4	TRBJ2-7	TRBD2	TGTGCCAGCAGGCTAGCGGGGGCCTACGAGCAGTACTTC	CASRLAGAYEQYF
NA	TRBV3-1	TRBJ1-1	NA	TGTGCCAGCAGCCAAGCGCCCCCGGGTCGTGAAGCTTTCTTT	CASSQAPPGREAFF
many	TRBV12-5	TRBJ1-5	NA	TGTGCTAGTGGTAGCGAGCGGGCCGCGGAATATCAGCCCCAGCATTTT	CASGSERAAEYQPQHF
many	TRBV2	TRBJ2-3	NA	TGTGCCAGCAGTGAAGGGGGGTTGCAGTTCACAGATACGCAGTATTTT	CASSEGGLQFTDTQYF
NA	TRBV5-1	TRBJ1-4	TRBD1	TGCGCCAGCAGCTTATACACAGGGGGCGCCGGTGAAAAACTGTTTTTT	CASSLYTGGAGEKLFF
many	TRBV7-8	TRBJ2-1	TRBD2	TGTGCCAGCAGAAAAGCGGGAGGAGGTCCCTACAATGAGCAGTTCTTC	CASRKAGGGPYNEQFF
NA	TRBV6-2/TRBV6-3	TRBJ2-5	NA	TGTGCCAGCAGTTCTCCCCCCACTGCGGAGACCCAGTACTTC	CASSSPPTAETQYF
many	TRBV3-1	TRBJ2-1	TRBD2	TGTGCCAGCAGCCAAGTTTTAGGGCATCTAGCGGTCGACTACAATGAGCAGTTCTTC	CASSQVLGHLAVDYNEQFF
NA	TRBV28	TRBJ2-1	TRBD2	TGTGCCAGCAGGTTAGCGGGAAGTCTCAATGAGCAGTTCTTC	CASRLAGSLNEQFF
few	TRBV7-9	TRBJ2-6	TRBD1	TGTGCCAGCAGCTCCCCTCCCGGACAGGCCATCAGCTCTGGGGCCAACGTCCTGACTTTC	CASSSPPGQAISSGANVLTF
many	TRBV28	TRBJ2-2	TRBD2	TGTGCCAGCAGTTTAACTAGCGGAGGCGCGAACACCGGGGAGCTGTTTTTT	CASSLTSGGANTGELFF
many	TRBV6-8	TRBJ1-4	TRBD1	TGTGCCAGCAGTTATAGAAAGACAGGGGGTCATACGGCCACTAATGAAAAACTGTTTTTT	CASSYRKTGGHTATNEKLFF
many	TRBV11-3	TRBJ2-3	NA	TGTGCCAGCAGCTTGTTTTCGACTAGCACAGATACGCAGTATTTT	CASSLFSTSTDTQYF
NA	TRBV4-1	TRBJ1-2	TRBD1	TGCGCCAGCAGCCACCACGGACAGGGGAGCATCTATGGCTACACCTTC	CASSHHGQGSIYGYTF
many	TRBV6-5	TRBJ2-2	NA	TGTGCCAGCAGTTTTCGGGCAGGGGAAACCGGGGAGCTGTTTTTT	CASSFRAGETGELFF
NA	TRBV24-1	TRBJ2-2	NA	TGTGCCACCGGGCCGGGACCCTCTCGTGAGCTGTTTTTT	CATGPGPSRELFF
many	TRBV27	TRBJ2-3	NA	TGTGCCAGCAGTCCCCTGGGCGGGGTTGCCACAGATACGCAGTATTTT	CASSPLGGVATDTQYF
NA	TRBV19	TRBJ1-6	NA	TGTGCCAGTAGTAATGCGGATGATAATTCACCCCTCCACTTT	CASSNADDNSPLHF
few	TRBV28	TRBJ1-4	NA	TGTGCCAGCACCCTGGGCAGGGGTTATCCAACTAATGAAAAACTGTTTTTT	CASTLGRGYPTNEKLFF
many	TRBV19	TRBJ2-6	TRBD1	TGTGCCAGTAGTATGGACAGGCCTGGGGCCAACGTCCTGACTTTC	CASSMDRPGANVLTF
many	TRBV28	TRBJ1-5	TRBD1	TGTGCCAGCAGTTTTCCAGGGGGCCTTGGCAATCAGCCCCAGCATTTT	CASSFPGGLGNQPQHF
NA	TRBV30	TRBJ2-7	TRBD2	TGTGCCTGGAGTCCAGCGGGAGGGCCCTACGAGCAGTACTTC	CAWSPAGGPYEQYF
NA	TRBV20-1	TRBJ2-2	TRBD2	TGCAGTGCTACCGGGACTAGCGGGACCCCTGGGGAGCTGTTTTTT	CSATGTSGTPGELFF
many	TRBV11-3	TRBJ2-2	NA	TGTGCCAGCAGCGCATTGGGGGCGAACACCGGGGAGCTGTTTTTT	CASSALGANTGELFF
many	TRBV5-4	TRBJ2-5	TRBD1	TGTGCCAGCACCCTTACAGGGGGCATGGAGACCCAGTACTTC	CASTLTGGMETQYF
few	TRBV7-2	TRBJ2-3	NA	TGTGCCAGCAGCCCAAGGCGGGACACAGATACGCAGTATTTT	CASSPRRDTDTQYF
many	TRBV9	TRBJ1-3	NA	TGTGCCAGCAGCGTAGGGTTGGATAACACCATATATTTT	CASSVGLDNTIYF
NA	TRBV6-1	TRBJ2-7	TRBD2	TGTGCCAGCAGTAGAGGGACTAGCGGGAGGACGGACGCCTACGAGCAGTACTTC	CASSRGTSGRTDAYEQYF
many	TRBV10-3	TRBJ2-2	NA	TGTGCCATCAGTGAGATTCCGCCGGGGGACACCGGGGAGCTGTTTTTT	CAISEIPPGDTGELFF
many	TRBV15	TRBJ1-1	NA	TGTGCCACCAGCAGAGAAAAAGAAGATGAAGCTTTCTTT	CATSREKEDEAFF
many	TRBV28	TRBJ1-6	NA	TGTGCCAGCAGTCCATGGGGGGCGCATCCACCCCTCCACTTT	CASSPWGAHPPLHF
many	TRBV7-8	TRBJ2-7	TRBD1	TGTGCCAGCAGCTCAGAAGACAGGGGTTCGTTCTACGAGCAGTACTTC	CASSSEDRGSFYEQYF